One and the same sample provided the 30 T cell receptor beta chains below, sequenced in a study of T cells in women clearing cervical HPV infection. Repertoires were generated with immunoSEQ multiplex PCR, while TCRdb's copy carries only in-frame clones and drops some. The table lists tens of thousands of clones. The specimen sequenced was blood buffy coat. All receptors derive from a woman between 18 and 75 years old with a cervical HPV16 infection that either progressed to CIN3+ or cleared (not recorded which).

Note on this clone: The DNA ends 3 residues before the CDR3 does, and the rest of the CDR3 is filled in from the germline J gene. The chain recombines TRBV7-2 with TRBJ2-4; 11 bases agree with TRBD1. CDR3 length equals 15 residues. CDR1 is SGHTA, CDR2 FQGNSA, per germline. The CDR3 DNA, read in part, is TGTGCCAGCAGCACCGGGACAGGGGGTTCCTATGGT. It encodes CASSTGTGGSYG. The whole CDR3 reads CASSTGTGGSYGQYF.

Worth noting for this clone: The read halts 3 residues ahead of the CDR3 end, with the missing end drawn from the germline J gene. The V gene is TRBV30, the J gene TRBJ2-3, with 7 bases fitting TRBD2. CDR1 is GTSNPN, CDR2 SVGIG, per germline (reference sequence). The CDR3 spans 13 residues. CDR3 DNA, as far as it was read: TGTGCCTGGAGTATCAGGGAGGGGCAGCCG. Residues: CAWSIREGQP. The full CDR3 reads CAWSIREGQPQYF.

To note about this clone: The DNA ends 3 residues before the CDR3 does, and the rest of the CDR3 is filled in from the germline J gene. This chain links TRBV20-1 with TRBJ2-7, with 7 bases fitting TRBD1. With 6 bases clipped from V and 5 bases from J, the junction kept 7 bases outside the gene matches. From germline, CDR1 is DFQATT and CDR2 SNEGSKA (reference sequence). This CDR3 has 12 amino acids. The part of the CDR3 DNA that was read is TGCAGTGCAGGGACAGATCTCAACGAG. It codes for CSAGTDLNE. The full CDR3 protein reads CSAGTDLNEQYF.

To note about this clone: The read ends 3 residues shy of where the CDR3 ends; the end is completed using the germline J gene. The rearrangement joins TRBV30 to TRBJ1-4; TRBD1 might be the D (5 bases). Germline CDR1 GTSNPN, CDR2 SVGIG (reference sequence). V gave up 1 base and J gave up 7 bases, with 16 bases separating them. CDR3 length: 15 residues. The CDR3 loop reads CAWSARGGWTEKLFF. CDR3 DNA (partial): TGTGCCTGGAGTGCCCGGGGGGGGTGGACTGAAAAA.

On this clone: At one end the junction does not follow the germline gene, possibly because of a read error. The read finishes 3 residues shy of the CDR3 end, and the germline J gene is used to complete it. This chain links TRBV4-2 with TRBJ2-3; D is ambiguous. Per the germline V gene, CDR1 is LGHNA and CDR2 is YNFKEQ. The CDR3 extends over 13 amino acids. The CDR3 region is CASSQLTGDTQYF. The part of the CDR3 DNA that was read is TGCGCCAGCAGCCAATTAACGGGAGATACG.

In regard to this clone: With the read ending 3 residues before the CDR3 end, the germline J gene is used to fill in that end. V usage is TRBV18 and J usage is TRBJ2-4; 13 nucleotides align to TRBD2. CDR1 and CDR2 (germline): KGHSH, LQKENI. The CDR3 is made up of 16 amino acids. J lost 7 bases, V lost 3 bases, and 6 bases had no gene match. CDR3: CASSPPGLAGWNIQYF. The sequenced CDR3 bases are TGTGCCAGCTCACCCCCGGGACTAGCGGGATGGAACATT.

In regard to this clone: The read halts 3 residues ahead of the CDR3 end, with the missing end drawn from the germline J gene. This chain connects TRBV20-1 to TRBJ2-5; unclear D gene. Germline assignment: CDR1 DFQATT and CDR2 SNEGSKA (reference sequence). CDR3 size: 12 residues. V shed 6 bases and J shed 5 bases, with 13 bases lying between them. CDR3 bases read: TGCAGTGCCCCGCGAAACGGGGAGACC. It encodes CSAPRNGET. The entire CDR3 protein is CSAPRNGETQYF.

The CDR3 loop reads CASSPTGGGETQYF. The DNA read from the CDR3 is TGTGCCAGCAGTCCGACAGGGGGCGGTGAGACC. J is TRBJ2-5 and V is TRBV6-2 or TRBV6-3; TRBD1 aligns across 10 bases. The read terminates 3 residues before the CDR3 end, so the remaining end is supplied by the germline J gene. CDR3 size: 14 residues. V gave up 5 bases and J gave up 5 bases; unmatched junction bases: 5. CDR1 MNHEY and CDR2 SVGEGT come from the germline V gene.

As regards this clone: The CDR3 extends 3 residues past the end of the read, so its final part is completed from the germline J gene. The V gene is TRBV30, the J gene TRBJ1-4; D call uncertain. The germline CDR1 and CDR2 sequences are GTSNPN and SVGIG (reference sequence). This CDR3 contains 11 residues. CDR3 bases read: TGTGCCTGGAGTTTCGAATGGGCA. This encodes CAWSFEWA. The complete CDR3 reads CAWSFEWALFF.

Concerning this clone: The CDR3 end lies 3 residues beyond the end of the read and is filled in from the germline J gene. The chain employs TRBV5-1 and TRBJ1-4; tentative D call: TRBD1 (6 bases). V lost 0 bases to trimming and J lost 8 bases, with 14 bases between them. Per germline, CDR1 SGHRS and CDR2 YFSETQ. The CDR3 spans 15 residues. The CDR3 bases that were read are TGCGCCAGCAGCTTGGAGGGGGGGAGAGGAGAAAAA. Residues: CASSLEGGRGEK. The full CDR3 reads CASSLEGGRGEKLFF.

To note about this clone: The read ends 3 residues shy of where the CDR3 ends; the end is completed using the germline J gene. The chain combines TRBV20-1 with TRBJ2-4; 9 bases are shared with TRBD1. The germline V gene has CDR1 DFQATT and CDR2 SNEGSKA (reference sequence). This CDR3 is built from 13 residues. The ends lost 5 bases at V and 6 bases at J; junction bases unmatched: 5. The CDR3: CSAPDRGRNIQYF. The CDR3 bases that were read are TGCAGTGCTCCGGACAGGGGCAGAAACATT.

As to this clone: The read halts 3 residues ahead of the CDR3 end, with the missing end drawn from the germline J gene. The chain couples TRBV19 to TRBJ2-3; tentatively, D is TRBD1 (6 bases). The CDR3 has 15 amino acids. Germline CDR1 reads LNHDA; CDR2 reads SQIVND (reference sequence). The V gene lost 2 bases and the J gene lost 3 bases, with 12 bases spanning the gap. The CDR3 bases that were read are TGTGCCAGTAGTATACTCACGCAGGGGACAGATACG. It yields the protein CASSILTQGTDT. The whole CDR3 protein is CASSILTQGTDTQYF.

On this clone: The read is 3 residues too short to cover the CDR3 end, so that end is filled in from the germline J gene. V is TRBV7-9 and J is TRBJ1-3, with TRBD1 identical over 8 bases. This CDR3 has 15 residues. J was trimmed by 4 bases and V by 5 bases; bases with no gene match: 7. CDR1 SEHNR and CDR2 FQNEAQ come from the germline V gene (reference sequence). The sequenced part of the CDR3 DNA is TGTGCCAGCAGCCCTAGGACAGGGATAGGAAACACC. It codes for CASSPRTGIGNT. The entire CDR3 reads CASSPRTGIGNTIYF.

Worth noting for this clone: From the germline J gene comes the end of the CDR3, since the read stops 3 residues before it. The chain carries TRBV2 and TRBJ1-2; D is possibly TRBD1 (5 bases). Germline V gene lookup returns CDR1 SNHLY and CDR2 FYNNEI. The CDR3 contains 12 residues. The CDR3 protein is CASSEGGGGYTF. The DNA read from the CDR3 is TGTGCCAGCAGTGAAGGTGGGGGGGGC.

Of note for this clone: The read comes to an end 3 residues before the CDR3 does, leaving the germline J gene to fill in the end. The chain couples TRBV7-8 to TRBJ2-7; 12 nucleotides line up with TRBD2. Germline V CDR1 and CDR2: SGHVS, FQNEAQ. The ends lost 2 bases at V and 0 bases at J; junction bases unmatched: 5. The CDR3 covers 17 residues. CDR3 DNA, as far as it was read: TGTGCCAGCAGCTTAAAGACTAGCGGGAGTTTCTCCTACGAG. It specifies CASSLKTSGSFSYE. The complete CDR3 sequence is CASSLKTSGSFSYEQYF.

On this clone itself: From the germline J gene comes the end of the CDR3, since the read stops 3 residues before it. This rearrangement joins TRBV14 to TRBJ2-5, with D possibly being TRBD1 (7 bases). This CDR3 spans 13 amino acids. CDR1 and CDR2 (germline): SGHDN, FVKESK. The ends were cut back, 6 bases at V and 5 bases at J, with 13 bases in the middle. The CDR3 sequence: CASRTTGRETQYF. The covered CDR3 bases are TGTGCCAGCAGGACGACAGGGAGGGAGACC.

Details on this clone: Read coverage stops 3 residues before the CDR3 terminus; the germline J gene supplies the remainder. The rearrangement joins TRBV18 to TRBJ1-2; no reliable D call. The germline CDR1 and CDR2 sequences are KGHSH and LQKENI. CDR3 size: 16 residues. Trimming pared 1 base from V and 7 bases from J, leaving 19 bases between. Here the CDR3 reads CASSPRSTGDMSGYTF. The covered CDR3 bases are TGTGCCAGCTCACCACGATCCACCGGGGATATGAGTGGC.

Worth noting for this clone: The read terminates 3 residues before the CDR3 end, so the remaining end is supplied by the germline J gene. The V call is TRBV30, the J call TRBJ1-6, with D uncertain. This CDR3 contains 13 residues. The germline V gene encodes CDR1 GTSNPN and CDR2 SVGIG (reference sequence). V was cut by 2 bases and J by 9 bases, with 11 bases left in between. This CDR3 reads CAWSFSVPSPLHF. The CDR3 bases that were read are TGTGCCTGGAGTTTTTCCGTCCCTTCACCC. Drawing the rest from reference TRBV30 and TRBJ1-6, the complete variable domain is SQTIHQWPATLVQPVGSPLSLECTVEGTSNPNLYWYRQAAGRGLQLLFYSVGIGQISSEVPQNLSASRPQDRQFILSSKKLLLSDSGFYLCAWSFSVPSPLHFGNGTRLTVT.

Concerning this clone itself: Read sequence stops 3 residues before the CDR3 end, and the germline J gene provides the missing end. The V gene is TRBV11-1, the J gene TRBJ2-5; 7 bases are shared with TRBD1. This CDR3 comprises 14 residues. Germline trimming cut 5 bases from V and 4 bases from J; bases unmatched to any gene: 7. Germline CDR1 is SGHAT and CDR2 is FQDESV (reference sequence). The DNA read from the CDR3 is TGTGCCAGCAGCCGGACAGGTTTGGGAGAGACC. It yields the protein CASSRTGLGET. The entire CDR3 protein is CASSRTGLGETQYF.

About this clone: Read data end 3 residues before the CDR3 end; the end is taken from the germline J gene. V is TRBV7-9 and J is TRBJ2-7, with TRBD2 matching over 9 bases. CDR3 length equals 14 residues. Germline V gene sequence: CDR1 SEHNR, CDR2 FQNEAQ (reference sequence). V shed 4 bases, J shed 6 bases, and the junction held 7 bases outside the gene matches. CDR3 DNA (partial): TGTGCCAGCAGCTCCGGACTAGCGATCGGCGAG. Protein product: CASSSGLAIGE. The whole CDR3 sequence is CASSSGLAIGEQYF.

Remarks on this clone: The read is 3 residues too short to cover the CDR3 end, so that end is filled in from the germline J gene. The J gene is TRBJ2-1, the V gene TRBV7-3; TRBD2 agrees at 9 bases. Germline CDR1 reads SGHTA; CDR2 reads FQGTGA. Unmatched junction bases numbered 9, after V lost 7 bases and J lost 8 bases. CDR3 length: 14 residues. CDR3 sequence: CASTISGSGDEQFF. The DNA read from the CDR3 is TGTGCCAGCACCATTAGCGGGAGCGGGGATGAG.

About this clone: The CDR3 end is not reached by the read, which stops 3 residues before it; the germline J gene fills it in. The chain carries TRBV5-1 and TRBJ2-5; D gene unclear. Germline-derived CDR1 and CDR2 are SGHRS and YFSETQ. CDR3 length: 14 residues. With 1 base removed from V and 5 bases from J, the gap between germline ends came to 12 bases. The CDR3 spells CASSLYAGRETQYF. CDR3 bases read: TGCGCCAGCAGCTTGTATGCAGGTCGGGAGACC.

Worth noting for this clone: The read ends 3 residues early relative to the CDR3; the germline J gene fills the gap. V and J are TRBV5-1 and TRBJ1-2, with D maybe TRBD1 (5 bases). Looked up from germline, CDR1 is SGHRS and CDR2 is YFSETQ. The V and J ends lost 4 bases and 4 bases respectively, with 32 bases between them. The CDR3 contains 20 residues. The DNA read from the CDR3 is TGCGCCAGCAGCCAGGGTAACTTAAGGACGAGGGGCTTGGTTGTCTATGGC. Translating gives CASSQGNLRTRGLVVYG. The full-length CDR3 reads as CASSQGNLRTRGLVVYGYTF.

About this clone itself: The CDR3 end lies 3 residues beyond the end of the read and is filled in from the germline J gene. The V and J genes are TRBV20-1 and TRBJ1-1, with TRBD1 as a possible D gene (6 bases). The length of the CDR3 is 14 residues. V gave up 2 bases and J gave up 0 bases, with 10 bases separating them. Germline V gives CDR1 DFQATT, CDR2 SNEGSKA (reference sequence). Incomplete CDR3 DNA: TGCAGTGCTAGACTGGGACACATGAACACTGAA. It yields the protein CSARLGHMNTE. The entire CDR3 sequence reads CSARLGHMNTEAFF.

On this clone itself: The read gets to within 3 residues of the CDR3 end, and the germline J gene fills in the rest. The chain recombines TRBV7-2 with TRBJ2-2; the match to TRBD1 covers 8 bases. Looked up from germline, CDR1 is SGHTA and CDR2 is FQGNSA. The CDR3 extends over 15 amino acids. J gave up 10 bases and V 4 bases, and 11 bases lay outside the gene matches. The CDR3 bases that were read are TGTGCCAGCAGCTCCCTTCAGGGGGCGATTCAGGAG. It is translated as CASSSLQGAIQE. The complete CDR3 reads CASSSLQGAIQELFF.

Worth noting for this clone: The read stops 3 residues short of the end of the CDR3; the missing end is completed from the germline J gene. The rearrangement joins TRBV6-2 or TRBV6-3 to TRBJ2-1; maybe TRBD1 (6 bases). V gave up 7 bases and J gave up 4 bases, with 11 bases separating them. Per germline, CDR1 MNHEY and CDR2 SVGEGT. This CDR3 comprises 13 residues. The sequenced part of the CDR3 DNA is TGTGCCAGCACCCCCGGACAGTACAATGAG. Amino acids: CASTPGQYNE. The whole CDR3 sequence reads CASTPGQYNEQFF.

As for this clone: Read sequence stops 3 residues before the CDR3 end, and the germline J gene provides the missing end. This chain links TRBV6-2 or TRBV6-3 with TRBJ2-1, with 7 bases lining up with TRBD2. Losses at the gene ends were 8 bases for V and 7 bases for J; bases not matched to a gene: 14. The CDR3 runs 15 residues. Germline V gene data show CDR1 as MNHEY and CDR2 as SVGEGT. CDR3 sequence: CASSLTLPGGNEQFF. The part of the CDR3 DNA that was read is TGTGCCAGCTCCCTTACTCTCCCCGGGGGGAATGAG.

Comment on this clone: The CDR3 end lies 3 residues beyond the end of the read and is filled in from the germline J gene. V and J are TRBV6-2 or TRBV6-3 and TRBJ2-7, with TRBD1 as a possible D gene (6 bases). From germline, CDR1 is MNHEY and CDR2 SVGEGT. The CDR3 is 12 residues long. With 6 bases removed from V and 4 bases from J, the gap between germline ends came to 10 bases. Partial CDR3 DNA: TGTGCCAGCAGGCCACAGGGTTACGAG. Translating it yields CASRPQGYE. The full CDR3 reads CASRPQGYEQYF.

In regard to this clone: The read comes to an end 3 residues before the CDR3 does, leaving the germline J gene to fill in the end. The chain recombines TRBV4-2 with TRBJ2-4; TRBD2 is a possible D gene (6 bases). Germline lookup yields CDR1 LGHNA and CDR2 YNFKEQ. Trimming cost V 0 bases and J 0 bases, with 18 bases left between them. There are 19 residues in the CDR3. The part of the CDR3 DNA that was read is TGTGCCAGCAGCCAAGATAACACCGACCTAGCGCTAGCCAAAAACATT. It encodes CASSQDNTDLALAKNI. The full CDR3 reads CASSQDNTDLALAKNIQYF.

As regards this clone: The read is 3 residues too short to cover the CDR3 end, so that end is filled in from the germline J gene. The J gene is TRBJ1-2, the V gene TRBV18; no definite D call. V lost 6 bases, J lost 4 bases, and 12 bases lay in between. The CDR3 totals 13 residues. From germline, CDR1 is KGHSH and CDR2 LQKENI. The CDR3 here is CASSLSRGYGYTF. The sequenced CDR3 bases are TGTGCCAGCTCGCTGTCTCGCGGCTATGGC.